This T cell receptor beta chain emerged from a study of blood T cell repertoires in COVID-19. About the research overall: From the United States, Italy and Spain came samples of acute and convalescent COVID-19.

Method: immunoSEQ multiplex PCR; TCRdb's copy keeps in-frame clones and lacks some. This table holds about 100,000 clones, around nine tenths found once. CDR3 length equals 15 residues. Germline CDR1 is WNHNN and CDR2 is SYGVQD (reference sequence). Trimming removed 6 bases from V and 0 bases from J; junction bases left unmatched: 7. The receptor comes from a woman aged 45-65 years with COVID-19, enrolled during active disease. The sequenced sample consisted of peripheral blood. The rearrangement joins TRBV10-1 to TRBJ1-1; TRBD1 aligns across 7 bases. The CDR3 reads CASSPGGQLNTEAFF. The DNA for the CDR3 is TGCGCCAGCAGCCCAGGGGGACAATTGAACACTGAAGCTTTCTTT.